This T cell receptor beta chain was recovered during a study of blood T cell repertoires in COVID-19. Across the whole study: Samples taken during acute and convalescent COVID-19 were collected in the United States, Italy and Spain. The analysed material was cDNA or gDNA that came from T cells, B-cell-depleted T cells, or PBMCs.

Germline V gene data show CDR1 as SEHNR and CDR2 as FQNEAQ (reference sequence). The V gene lost 7 bases and the J gene lost 4 bases, with 11 bases spanning the gap. This CDR3 comprises 12 residues. Original processing notes: Amplifying reference gene primers gave estimates of nucleated cell counts. Profiling relied on immunoSEQ multiplex PCR, and the TCRdb table lists in-frame clones only, not all of them. Clone size and the V and J calls come from that table; the DNA yielded D and trimming. The table lists more than 200,000 clones, approximately 86% of them singletons, with over 1.5% in the top ten.

Sequencing was performed on peripheral blood. The sequence was obtained from a man younger than 40 with active or convalescent COVID-19. The V gene is TRBV7-9, the J gene TRBJ2-7, with D perhaps given as TRBD1 or TRBD2 (7 bases each). In nucleotides, the CDR3 is TGTGCCAGCACAGGGGGAGGGTACGAGCAGTACTTC. This codes for CASTGGGYEQYF. Drawing the rest from reference TRBV7-9 and TRBJ2-7, the complete variable domain is DTGVSQNPRHKITKRGQNVTFRCDPISEHNRLYWYRQTLGQGPEFLTYFQNEAQLEKSRLLSDRFSAERPKGSFSTLEIQRTEQGDSAMYLCASTGGGYEQYFGPGTRLTVT.